One sample yielded the 21 T cell receptor beta chains listed below, sequenced in a study of blood T cell repertoires in COVID-19. Sequencing used immunoSEQ multiplex PCR; TCRdb keeps in-frame clones, though not all of them. The table includes 60,000 to 70,000 clones, roughly nine tenths detected once. The sequenced sample consisted of peripheral blood. The receptors stem from a human donor in a cohort sampled during active COVID-19.

The gene calls are TRBV19 and TRBJ2-5; 7 positions match TRBD2. From germline, CDR1 is LNHDA and CDR2 SQIVND (reference sequence). The CDR3 has 16 amino acids. The V segment lost 1 base and the J segment 2 bases; nucleotides outside the gene matches: 7. This CDR3 is CASSIGGAGAQETQYF. The CDR3 DNA follows: TGTGCCAGTAGTATAGGTGGCGCGGGAGCACAAGAGACCCAGTACTTC.

The V and J genes are TRBV11-1 and TRBJ1-3; no definite D call. Trimming took 3 bases from V and 7 from J, leaving 10 bases between them. Looked up from germline, CDR1 is SGHAT and CDR2 is FQDESV (reference sequence). The CDR3 is made up of 13 amino acids. In DNA, the CDR3 is TGTGCCAGCAGCTTGTTGTCCCGGAACACCATATATTTT. It codes for CASSLLSRNTIYF.

The chain links TRBV3-1 (or the pseudogene TRBV3-2) to TRBJ2-5; 10 bases are a match to TRBD2. This CDR3 is built from 16 residues. V gave up 4 bases and J gave up 7 bases; unmatched junction bases: 12. The germline CDR1 and CDR2 sequences are LGHDT and YNNKEL (reference sequence). In DNA, the CDR3 is TGTGCCAGCAGCCCCCTTGCTAGCGGGGGCCGGGGGACCCAGTACTTC. Its protein product is CASSPLASGGRGTQYF.

This clone was detected once. The chain uses TRBV5-5 and TRBJ1-6; tentatively, D is TRBD1 (5 bases). V was shortened by 4 bases and J by 15 bases, with 17 bases between the two germline ends. Germline values: CDR1 SGHKS, CDR2 YYEKEE (reference sequence). The CDR3 is 13 residues long. The CDR3 nucleotides read TGTGCCAGCAGCCGGATGGATGACAGAAACCTCCACTTT. This sequence encodes CASSRMDDRNLHF. Together with reference TRBV5-5 and TRBJ1-6, the CDR3 gives the full variable domain: DAGVTQSPTHLIKTRGQQVTLRCSPISGHKSVSWYQQVLGQGPQFIFQYYEKEERGRGNFPDRFSARQFPNYSSELNVNALLLGDSALYLCASSRMDDRNLHFGNGTRLTVT.

This chain joins TRBV3-1 (or the pseudogene TRBV3-2) and TRBJ2-1; D possibly corresponds to TRBD1 (5 bases). The V end lost 1 base, the J end lost 0 bases, and 16 bases lay between the germline ends. The V gene's germline CDR1 is LGHDT and CDR2 YNNKEL (reference sequence). CDR3 length: 18 amino acids. The CDR3 reads CASSQGSRVGPSYNEQFF. The CDR3 nucleotides read TGTGCCAGCAGCCAAGGGAGCAGGGTAGGGCCCTCCTACAATGAGCAGTTCTTC.

This clone was recorded only once. The chain carries TRBV7-2 and TRBJ2-1; 7 positions agree with TRBD2. With 3 bases clipped from V and 0 bases from J, the junction kept 11 bases outside the gene matches. The CDR3 is 18 amino acids. The germline V gene has CDR1 SGHTA and CDR2 FQGNSA. In DNA form, the CDR3 reads TGTGCCAGCAGCTTGCAGTTGGGGACTACCGCCTCCTACAATGAGCAGTTCTTC. Its protein product is CASSLQLGTTASYNEQFF.

This chain links TRBV3-1 (or the pseudogene TRBV3-2) with TRBJ2-7; D perhaps matches TRBD1 (6 bases). Germline V gene lookup returns CDR1 LGHDT and CDR2 YNNKEL (reference sequence). V lost 4 bases to trimming and J lost 1 base, with 20 bases between them. The CDR3 extends over 17 amino acids. The CDR3 loop reads CASSRRSGARVSYEQYF. CDR3 nucleotide sequence: TGTGCCAGCAGCCGAAGATCAGGGGCCCGGGTTTCCTACGAGCAGTACTTC.

V gene TRBV18 combines with J gene TRBJ2-6, with 10 positions matching TRBD1. The CDR3 totals 16 residues. V lost 5 bases to trimming and J lost 0 bases; unmatched junction nucleotides: 1. Germline CDR1 is KGHSH and CDR2 is LQKENI. Here the CDR3 reads CASSGTGVSGANVLTF. CDR3 sequence (DNA): TGTGCCAGCTCAGGGACAGGGGTCTCTGGGGCCAACGTCCTGACTTTC. Based on the CDR3 plus reference TRBV18 and TRBJ2-6, the full variable domain is NAGVMQNPRHLVRRRGQEARLRCSPMKGHSHVYWYRQLPEEGLKFMVYLQKENIIDESGMPKERFSAEFPKEGPSILRIQQVVRGDSAAYFCASSGTGVSGANVLTFGAGSRLTVL.

J is TRBJ1-4 and V is TRBV2; D unresolved. This CDR3 region has 12 residues. Deletions cut 7 bases from V and 9 bases from J, with 12 bases between. Germline V gene sequence: CDR1 SNHLY, CDR2 FYNNEI. The CDR3 bases are TGTGCCAGCAATTCGGGAGGAAAAAAACTGTTTTTT. Protein product: CASNSGGKKLFF.

This rearrangement joins TRBV7-9 to TRBJ2-1, with 10 bases identical to TRBD2. The germline V gene encodes CDR1 SEHNR and CDR2 FQNEAQ (reference sequence). This CDR3 spans 14 amino acids. The V gene end was trimmed by 5 bases and the J gene end by 9 bases; junction bases not matched to a gene: 7. In DNA, the CDR3 is TGTGCCAGCAGCCAGAGCGGGGGGGCCGGTGAGCAGTTCTTC. It is translated as CASSQSGGAGEQFF.

The chain uses TRBV6-2 or TRBV6-3 and TRBJ1-2; unclear D gene. Trimming took 0 bases from V and 3 from J, leaving 5 bases between them. The CDR3 length is 13 residues. Germline V gene sequence: CDR1 MNHEY, CDR2 SVGEGT. Written as DNA, the CDR3 is TGTGCCAGCAGTTACTCCCCCGACTATGGCTACACCTTC. It yields the protein CASSYSPDYGYTF.

This clone was seen once. The J gene is TRBJ2-7, the V gene TRBV12-3 or TRBV12-4; D not resolved. Trimming removed 4 bases at V and 1 base at J, with 8 bases between. The CDR3 has 13 amino acids. This CDR3 reads CASSSPGSYEQYF. Here the CDR3 DNA reads TGTGCCAGCAGTTCCCCGGGTTCCTACGAGCAGTACTTC.

This chain joins TRBV19 and TRBJ2-5; TRBD1 is a possible D gene (7 bases). The ends were cut back, 3 bases at V and 1 base at J, with 9 bases in the middle. Germline-derived CDR1 and CDR2 are LNHDA and SQIVND (reference sequence). The CDR3 consists of 14 residues. The CDR3 DNA is TGTGCCAGTAGTATCCAGGGGGGCCAAGAGACCCAGTACTTC. This sequence encodes CASSIQGGQETQYF.

This clone was found a few times. This rearrangement joins TRBV30 to TRBJ2-5, with TRBD1 identical over 8 bases. CDR3 length equals 13 residues. The germline V gene encodes CDR1 GTSNPN and CDR2 SVGIG (reference sequence). V was clipped by 3 bases and J by 5 bases; unmatched bases: 5. The CDR3 bases are TGTGCCTGGAGAGGACAGGGCAGGGAGACCCAGTACTTC. Its protein is CAWRGQGRETQYF.

In DNA form, the CDR3 reads TGTGCCAGCAGCGGGCGACTAGTAGGCGGGGAGCTGTTTTTT. Amino acid sequence: CASSGRLVGGELFF. V gene TRBV7-9 combines with J gene TRBJ2-2; TRBD2 is a possible D gene (6 bases). The CDR3 sequence is 14 residues long. V was clipped by 5 bases and J by 7 bases, with 14 bases between them. The germline V gene has CDR1 SEHNR and CDR2 FQNEAQ (reference sequence).

The chain uses TRBV24-1 and TRBJ1-2; D not certain. The ends were cut back, 5 bases at V and 7 bases at J, with 7 bases in the middle. The CDR3 length is 11 residues. The germline V gene encodes CDR1 KGHDR and CDR2 SFDVKD. CDR3 sequence: CATSGGFGYTF. CDR3 bases: TGTGCCACCAGTGGAGGCTTTGGCTACACCTTC.

This chain links TRBV18 with TRBJ1-6, with D maybe TRBD1 (5 bases). CDR1 is KGHSH, CDR2 LQKENI, per germline. This CDR3 has 19 amino acids. V lost 6 bases, J lost 0 bases, and 21 bases lay in between. CDR3 sequence (DNA): TGTGCCAGCTCTCGGCAGGGCGCCCTAGGTGGCTCCTATAATTCACCCCTCCACTTT. Its translation: CASSRQGALGGSYNSPLHF.

This clone was observed a single time. The chain has TRBV19 and TRBJ2-3, with 9 bases aligning to TRBD1. This CDR3 has 14 amino acids. The ends lost 4 bases at V and 5 bases at J; junction bases unmatched: 4. The germline V gene encodes CDR1 LNHDA and CDR2 SQIVND (reference sequence). In DNA, the CDR3 is TGTGCCAGTAGTAACAGGGGGCCCGGAGATACGCAGTATTTT. Translated, it gives CASSNRGPGDTQYF.

Here the CDR3 reads CASSQTGTGELFF. The DNA for the CDR3 is TGTGCCAGCAGTCAGACAGGGACCGGGGAGCTGTTTTTT. The chain uses TRBV2 and TRBJ2-2; TRBD1 matches 7 bases. Looked up from germline, CDR1 is SNHLY and CDR2 is FYNNEI. This CDR3 comprises 13 residues. V shed 5 bases, J shed 5 bases, and the junction held 2 bases outside the gene matches.

CDR3: CATSDSTGGPHNEQFF. The CDR3 DNA sequence: TGTGCCACCAGTGATTCAACAGGGGGCCCCCACAATGAGCAGTTCTTC. V is TRBV24-1 and J is TRBJ2-1, with TRBD1 identical over 9 bases. V lost 2 bases and J lost 5; bases outside the gene matches: 6. Germline loops: CDR1 KGHDR, CDR2 SFDVKD. The CDR3 contains 16 residues.

The chain joins TRBV11-3 to TRBJ2-1; a weak D match, TRBD2 (6 bases). Germline V gene data show CDR1 as SGHNT and CDR2 as YENEEA. Trimming shortened V by 5 bases and J by 4 bases, and 15 bases separated the two germline ends. The CDR3 length is 15 residues. The chain's CDR3 is CASSQVTGAYNEQFF. The DNA of the CDR3 is TGTGCCAGCAGCCAAGTCACGGGAGCTTACAATGAGCAGTTCTTC.